What follows is one TCR beta chain and its context. The antigen is unknown. Sequencing was performed with immunoSEQ multiplex PCR; in TCRdb, only in-frame clones are kept and a portion is missing. The sample records about 100,000 clones, approximately 91% being singletons. These data belong to a study of T cell responses to AZD1222 COVID-19 vaccine. Findings and limits, study-wide: The donor group comprised mostly white British people and more females; the analysis possibly underestimated clonal diversity.

The V gene lost 2 bases and the J gene lost 3 bases, with 5 bases spanning the gap. Looked up from germline, CDR1 is SGDLS and CDR2 is YYNGEE. The CDR3 length is 12 residues. The V gene is TRBV9, the J gene TRBJ2-5, with no clear D. This receptor was obtained from an adult who received the AZD1222 COVID-19 vaccine. The sequencing used peripheral blood, collected 28 days after the second AZD1222 dose. The CDR3 nucleotides read TGTGCCAGCAGCGTGGACGAAGAGACCCAGTACTTC. This encodes CASSVDEETQYF.